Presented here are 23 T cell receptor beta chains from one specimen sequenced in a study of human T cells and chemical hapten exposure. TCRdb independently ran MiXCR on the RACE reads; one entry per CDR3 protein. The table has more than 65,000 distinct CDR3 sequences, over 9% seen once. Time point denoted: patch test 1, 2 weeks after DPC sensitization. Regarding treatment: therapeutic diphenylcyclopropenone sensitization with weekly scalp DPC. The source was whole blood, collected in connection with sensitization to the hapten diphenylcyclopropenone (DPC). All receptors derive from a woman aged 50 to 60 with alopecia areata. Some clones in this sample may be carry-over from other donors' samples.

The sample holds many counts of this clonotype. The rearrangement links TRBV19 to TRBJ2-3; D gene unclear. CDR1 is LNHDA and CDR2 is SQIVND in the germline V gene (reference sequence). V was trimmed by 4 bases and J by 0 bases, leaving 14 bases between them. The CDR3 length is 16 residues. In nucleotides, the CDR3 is TGTGCCAGTAGTACTCCCAGGACCCGTAGCACAGATACGCAGTATTTT. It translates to CASSTPRTRSTDTQYF. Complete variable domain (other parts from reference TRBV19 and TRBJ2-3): DGGITQSPKYLFRKEGQNVTLSCEQNLNHDAMYWYRQDPGQGLRLIYYSQIVNDFQKGDIAEGYSVSREKKESFPLTVTSAQKNPTAFYLCASSTPRTRSTDTQYFGPGTRLTVL.

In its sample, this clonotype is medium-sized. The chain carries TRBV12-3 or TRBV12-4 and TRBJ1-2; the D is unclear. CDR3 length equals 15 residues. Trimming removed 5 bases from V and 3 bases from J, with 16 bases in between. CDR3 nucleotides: TGTGCCAGCAGTCTGTGGGTGGGAGATGACTATGGCTACACCTTC. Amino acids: CASSLWVGDDYGYTF.

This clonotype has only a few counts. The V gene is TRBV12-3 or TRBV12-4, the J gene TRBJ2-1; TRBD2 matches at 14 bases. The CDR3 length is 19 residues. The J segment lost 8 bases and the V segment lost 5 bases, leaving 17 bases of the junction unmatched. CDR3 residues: CASSPPRRLAGGARDEQFF. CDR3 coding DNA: TGTGCCAGCAGTCCCCCTCGTAGACTAGCGGGAGGGGCCAGGGATGAGCAGTTCTTC.

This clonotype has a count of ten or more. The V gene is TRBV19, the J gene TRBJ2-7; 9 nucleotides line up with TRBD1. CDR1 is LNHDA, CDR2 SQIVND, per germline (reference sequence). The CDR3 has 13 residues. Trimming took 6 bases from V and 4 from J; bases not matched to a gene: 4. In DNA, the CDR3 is TGTGCCAGTAGCCTGGACAGGGGTTACGAGCAGTACTTC. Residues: CASSLDRGYEQYF.

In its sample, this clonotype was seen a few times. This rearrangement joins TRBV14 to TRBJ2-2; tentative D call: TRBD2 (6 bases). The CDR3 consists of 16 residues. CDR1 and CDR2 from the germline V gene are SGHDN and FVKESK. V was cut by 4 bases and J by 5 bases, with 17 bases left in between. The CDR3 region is CASSRNGGTQTGELFF. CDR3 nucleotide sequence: TGTGCCAGCAGCCGGAATGGCGGGACCCAAACCGGGGAGCTGTTTTTT. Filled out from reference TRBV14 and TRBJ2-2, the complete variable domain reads EAGVTQFPSHSVIEKGQTVTLRCDPISGHDNLYWYRRVMGKEIKFLLHFVKESKQDESGMPNNRFLAERTGGTYSTLKVQPAELEDSGVYFCASSRNGGTQTGELFFGEGSRLTVL.

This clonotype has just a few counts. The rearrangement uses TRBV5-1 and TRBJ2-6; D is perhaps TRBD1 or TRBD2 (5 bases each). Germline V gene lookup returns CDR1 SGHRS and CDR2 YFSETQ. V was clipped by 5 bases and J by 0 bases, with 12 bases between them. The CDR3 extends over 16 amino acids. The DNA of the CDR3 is TGCGCCAGCAGGACCGGGACCGGCTCTGGGGCCAACGTCCTGACTTTC. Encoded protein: CASRTGTGSGANVLTF.

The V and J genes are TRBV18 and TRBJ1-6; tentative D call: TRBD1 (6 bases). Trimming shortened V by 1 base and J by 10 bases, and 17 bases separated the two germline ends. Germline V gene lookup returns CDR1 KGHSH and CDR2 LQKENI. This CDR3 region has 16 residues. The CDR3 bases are TGTGCCAGCTCACCACGGTTTGGGGGGGGCGAGTCACCCCTCCACTTT. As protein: CASSPRFGGGESPLHF.

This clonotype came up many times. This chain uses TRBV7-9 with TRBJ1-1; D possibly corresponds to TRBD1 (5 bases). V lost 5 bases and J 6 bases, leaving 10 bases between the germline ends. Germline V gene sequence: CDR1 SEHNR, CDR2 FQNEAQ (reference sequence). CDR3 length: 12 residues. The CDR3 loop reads CASSIDSAEAFF. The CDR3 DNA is TGTGCCAGCAGCATTGACAGCGCTGAAGCTTTCTTT.

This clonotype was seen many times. The CDR3, as DNA: TGTGCCAGCAGTTTAGCGGCAATTACAGATACGCAGTATTTT. It yields the protein CASSLAAITDTQYF. V gene TRBV12-3 or TRBV12-4 combines with J gene TRBJ2-3; D is uncertain. The V gene lost 0 bases and the J gene lost 3 bases, with 7 bases spanning the gap. CDR3 length equals 14 residues.

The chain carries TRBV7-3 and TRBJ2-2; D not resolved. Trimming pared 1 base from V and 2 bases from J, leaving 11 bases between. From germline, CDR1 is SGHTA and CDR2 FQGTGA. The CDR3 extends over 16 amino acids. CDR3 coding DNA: TGTGCCAGCAGCTTAATGGCTACAGATAACACCGGGGAGCTGTTTTTT. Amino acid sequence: CASSLMATDNTGELFF.

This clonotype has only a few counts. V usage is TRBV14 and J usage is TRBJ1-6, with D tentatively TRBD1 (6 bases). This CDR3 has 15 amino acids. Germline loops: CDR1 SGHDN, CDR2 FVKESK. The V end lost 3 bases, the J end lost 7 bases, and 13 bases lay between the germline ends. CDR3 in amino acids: CASSQPRGPNSPLHF. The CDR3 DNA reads TGTGCCAGCAGCCAGCCCCGGGGGCCGAATTCACCCCTCCACTTT. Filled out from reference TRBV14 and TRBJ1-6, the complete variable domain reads EAGVTQFPSHSVIEKGQTVTLRCDPISGHDNLYWYRRVMGKEIKFLLHFVKESKQDESGMPNNRFLAERTGGTYSTLKVQPAELEDSGVYFCASSQPRGPNSPLHFGNGTRLTVT.

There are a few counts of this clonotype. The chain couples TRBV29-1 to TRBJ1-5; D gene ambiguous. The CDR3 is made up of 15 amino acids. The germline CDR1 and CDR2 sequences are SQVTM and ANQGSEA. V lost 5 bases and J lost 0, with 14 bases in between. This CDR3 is CSVWEGGYSNQPQHF. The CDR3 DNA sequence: TGCAGCGTTTGGGAAGGCGGGTATAGCAATCAGCCCCAGCATTTT. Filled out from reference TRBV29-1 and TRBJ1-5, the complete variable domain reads SAVISQKPSRDICQRGTSLTIQCQVDSQVTMMFWYRQQPGQSLTLIATANQGSEATYESGFVIDKFPISRPNLTFSTLTVSNMSPEDSSIYLCSVWEGGYSNQPQHFGDGTRLSIL.

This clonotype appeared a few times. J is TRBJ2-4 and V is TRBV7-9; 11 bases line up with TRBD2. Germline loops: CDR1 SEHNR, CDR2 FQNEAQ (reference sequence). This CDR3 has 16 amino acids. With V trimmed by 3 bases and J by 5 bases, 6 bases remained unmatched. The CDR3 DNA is TGTGCCAGCAGCTTTGGACTAGCGGGTGCGGAAAACATTCAGTACTTC. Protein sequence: CASSFGLAGAENIQYF.

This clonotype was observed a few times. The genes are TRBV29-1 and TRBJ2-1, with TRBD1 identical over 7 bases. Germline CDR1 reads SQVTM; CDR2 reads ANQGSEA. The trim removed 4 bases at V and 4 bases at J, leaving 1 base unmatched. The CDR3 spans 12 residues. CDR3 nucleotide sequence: TGCAGCGTTGGGACAGGATACAATGAGCAGTTCTTC. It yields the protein CSVGTGYNEQFF.

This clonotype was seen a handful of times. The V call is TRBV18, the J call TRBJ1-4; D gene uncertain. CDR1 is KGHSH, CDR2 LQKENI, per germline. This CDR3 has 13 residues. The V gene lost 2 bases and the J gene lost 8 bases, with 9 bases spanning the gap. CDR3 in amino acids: CASSPGFREKLFF. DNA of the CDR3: TGTGCCAGCTCACCAGGGTTTCGGGAAAAACTGTTTTTT.

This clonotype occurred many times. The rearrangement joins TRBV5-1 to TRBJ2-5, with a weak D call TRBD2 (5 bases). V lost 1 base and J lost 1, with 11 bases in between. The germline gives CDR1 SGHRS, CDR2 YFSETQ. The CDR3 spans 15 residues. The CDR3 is CASSLPPGFQETQYF. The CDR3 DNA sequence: TGCGCCAGCAGCTTGCCACCGGGATTCCAAGAGACCCAGTACTTC.

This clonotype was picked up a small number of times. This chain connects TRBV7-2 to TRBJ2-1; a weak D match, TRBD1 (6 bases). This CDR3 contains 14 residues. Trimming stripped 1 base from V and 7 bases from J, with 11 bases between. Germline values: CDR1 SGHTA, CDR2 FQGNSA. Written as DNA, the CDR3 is TGTGCCAGCAGCTTAGTTCAGGGGAGAAATGAGCAGTTCTTC. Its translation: CASSLVQGRNEQFF.

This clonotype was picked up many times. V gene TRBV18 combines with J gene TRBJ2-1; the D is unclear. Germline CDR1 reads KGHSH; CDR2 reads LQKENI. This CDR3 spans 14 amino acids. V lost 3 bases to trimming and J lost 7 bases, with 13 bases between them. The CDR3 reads CASSPVMAGNEQFF. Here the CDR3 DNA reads TGTGCCAGCTCACCCGTCATGGCTGGGAATGAGCAGTTCTTC.

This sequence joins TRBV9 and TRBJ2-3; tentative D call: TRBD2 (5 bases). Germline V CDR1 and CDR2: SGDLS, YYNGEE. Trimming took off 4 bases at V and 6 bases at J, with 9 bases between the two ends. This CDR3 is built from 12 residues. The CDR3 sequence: CASSSGMDTQYF. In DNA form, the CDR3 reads TGTGCCAGCAGCTCCGGGATGGATACGCAGTATTTT. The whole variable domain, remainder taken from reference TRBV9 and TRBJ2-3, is DSGVTQTPKHLITATGQRVTLRCSPRSGDLSVYWYQQSLDQGLQFLIQYYNGEERAKGNILERFSAQQFPDLHSELNLSSLELGDSALYFCASSSGMDTQYFGPGTRLTVL.

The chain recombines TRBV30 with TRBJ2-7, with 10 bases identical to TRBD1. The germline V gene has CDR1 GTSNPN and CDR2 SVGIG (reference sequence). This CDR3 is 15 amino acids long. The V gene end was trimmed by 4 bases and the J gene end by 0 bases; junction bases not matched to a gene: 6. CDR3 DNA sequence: TGTGCCTGGACCGGGACAGGGGAACCCTCCTACGAGCAGTACTTC. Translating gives CAWTGTGEPSYEQYF. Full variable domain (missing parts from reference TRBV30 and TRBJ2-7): SQTIHQWPATLVQPVGSPLSLECTVEGTSNPNLYWYRQAAGRGLQLLFYSVGIGQISSEVPQNLSASRPQDRQFILSSKKLLLSDSGFYLCAWTGTGEPSYEQYFGPGTRLTVT.

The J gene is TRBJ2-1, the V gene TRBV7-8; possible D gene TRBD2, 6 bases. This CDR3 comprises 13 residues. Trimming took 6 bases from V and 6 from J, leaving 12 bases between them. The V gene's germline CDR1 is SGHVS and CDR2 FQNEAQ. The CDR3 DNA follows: TGTGCCAGCAGGGGAGGACTGGTCAATGAGCAGTTCTTC. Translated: CASRGGLVNEQFF.

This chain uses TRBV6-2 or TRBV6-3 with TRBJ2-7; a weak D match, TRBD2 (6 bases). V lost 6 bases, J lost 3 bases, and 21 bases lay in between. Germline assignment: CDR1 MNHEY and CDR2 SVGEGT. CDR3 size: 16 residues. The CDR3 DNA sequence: TGTGCCAGCAGCCACGTTATATTTAGCGGAAGCTACGAGCAGTACTTC. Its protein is CASSHVIFSGSYEQYF.

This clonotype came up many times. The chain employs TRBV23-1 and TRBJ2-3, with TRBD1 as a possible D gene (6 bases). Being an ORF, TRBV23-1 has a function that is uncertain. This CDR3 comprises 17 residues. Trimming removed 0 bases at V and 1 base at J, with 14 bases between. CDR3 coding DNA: TGCGCCAGCAGTCAATCTTGGCCCCAGGGGTGCACAGATACGCAGTATTTT. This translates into CASSQSWPQGCTDTQYF.